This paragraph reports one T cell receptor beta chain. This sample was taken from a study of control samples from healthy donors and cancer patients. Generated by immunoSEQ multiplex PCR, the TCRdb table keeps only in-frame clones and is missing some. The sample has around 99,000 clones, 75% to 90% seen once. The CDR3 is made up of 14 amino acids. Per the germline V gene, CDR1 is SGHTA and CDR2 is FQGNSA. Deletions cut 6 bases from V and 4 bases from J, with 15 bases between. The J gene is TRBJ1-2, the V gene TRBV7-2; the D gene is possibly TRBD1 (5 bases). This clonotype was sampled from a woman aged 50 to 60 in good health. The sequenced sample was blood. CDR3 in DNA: TGTGCCAGCAGTTCATTAGGGACGGCCTATGGCTACACCTTC. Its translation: CASSSLGTAYGYTF.